This paragraph covers one TCR beta chain sequence. Documented time point: cycle 4 day 1 (C4D1), after 6 weeks of nivolumab. Every one of the patients relapsed after autologous stem cell transplantation (brentuximab vedotin exposure was variable). Purification of CD4+ T cells from thawed PBMCs was performed via magnetic negative selection. These data come from a study of PD-1 blockade in classical Hodgkin lymphoma. Data came from immunoSEQ multiplex PCR; TCRdb stores just in-frame clones and leaves some out. The table shows some 30,000 clones, with around nine tenths occurring only once. This specimen was CD4+ T cells from blood, taken before the fourth cycle of nivolumab. The origin of this receptor is a human donor with classical Hodgkin lymphoma.

CDR3 in DNA: TGTGCCAGCAGCTTATCGGGACTAGCGGGGTCCCTAAGTGAGCAGTTCTTC. Protein sequence: CASSLSGLAGSLSEQFF. The V and J genes are TRBV7-3 and TRBJ2-1; TRBD2 matches at 13 bases. In germline, CDR1 is SGHTA, CDR2 FQGTGA. The CDR3 consists of 17 residues. V lost 2 bases and J lost 9; bases outside the gene matches: 10.